A single sample gave rise to the 28 T cell receptor beta chains below, sequenced in a study of Graves' ophthalmopathy and Graves' hyperthyroidism. RNA transcripts were the source from which TCR beta CDR3 regions were amplified. HTBI primers served in a first-round RT-PCR, which a second-round multiplex PCR followed. TCRdb reprocessed the multiplex PCR reads via MiXCR and lists one record per CDR3 protein. The sample yields more than 1,000,000 distinct CDR3 sequences, 35% to 40% seen once. The sample was peripheral blood or thyroid tissue (not recorded which). The source of these receptors is an adult man with Graves' hyperthyroidism.

The CDR3, as DNA: TGTGCCAGCAGCTCTTGGGTGGGGGCACAAGAGACCCAGTACTTC. Its translation is CASSSWVGAQETQYF. The V gene is TRBV5-8, the J gene TRBJ2-5, with D perhaps matching TRBD1 (6 bases). Germline V gives CDR1 SGHTS, CDR2 YDEGEE. With 3 bases removed from V and 2 bases from J, the gap between germline ends came to 14 bases. The CDR3 is 15 residues long.

The table lists this clonotype with a few counts. The chain links TRBV5-1 to TRBJ1-4; TRBD1 aligns across 7 bases. Germline V gives CDR1 SGHRS, CDR2 YFSETQ. CDR3 size: 15 residues. With V trimmed by 2 bases and J by 8 bases, 9 bases remained unmatched. The CDR3 loop is CASSFLGQDEEKLFF. Here the CDR3 DNA reads TGCGCCAGCAGCTTTTTAGGACAGGATGAAGAAAAACTGTTTTTT. The variable domain in full, completed from reference TRBV5-1 and TRBJ1-4, reads KAGVTQTPRYLIKTRGQQVTLSCSPISGHRSVSWYQQTPGQGLQFLFEYFSETQRNKGNFPGRFSGRQFSNSRSEMNVSTLELGDSALYLCASSFLGQDEEKLFFGSGTQLSVL.

The chain has TRBV29-1 and TRBJ2-5, with TRBD1 identical over 7 bases. CDR1 and CDR2 from the germline V gene are SQVTM and ANQGSEA. The V gene end was trimmed by 6 bases and the J gene end by 3 bases; junction bases not matched to a gene: 7. CDR3 length equals 13 residues. The CDR3 DNA reads as TGCAGCGTATCCGACAGGGTGGAAGAGACCCAGTACTTC. This sequence encodes CSVSDRVEETQYF.

This clonotype was recorded many times. The V gene is TRBV25-1, the J gene TRBJ1-2; no reliable D call. This CDR3 contains 14 residues. Germline V gives CDR1 MGHDK, CDR2 SYGVNS. V lost 0 bases and J lost 8, with 13 bases in between. The CDR3 DNA follows: TGTGCCAGCAGTGAATATGAGGGAGTAGGAGGCTACACCTTC. This gives the protein CASSEYEGVGGYTF.

The rearrangement uses TRBV7-8 and TRBJ1-2, with a tentative D call TRBD1 (5 bases). Looked up from germline, CDR1 is SGHVS and CDR2 is FQNEAQ. The germline V and J ends were trimmed by 5 bases and 2 bases, with 21 bases remaining between them. The CDR3 sequence is 17 residues long. CDR3 region: CASSPDTLTVLNYGYTF. In DNA form, the CDR3 reads TGTGCCAGCAGCCCCGATACCCTGACAGTTCTCAACTATGGCTACACCTTC.

The chain carries TRBV25-1 and TRBJ2-7; 8 bases line up with TRBD2. V lost 5 bases, J lost 5 bases, and 8 bases stayed unmatched. From germline, CDR1 is MGHDK and CDR2 SYGVNS. The CDR3 is 14 amino acids. The CDR3 region is CASSTRGGLDEQYF. In DNA form, the CDR3 reads TGTGCCAGCAGTACCCGGGGGGGCTTGGACGAGCAGTACTTC.

This clonotype has just a few counts. The chain has TRBV30 and TRBJ1-1; perhaps TRBD1 as D (6 bases). The V and J ends lost 8 bases and 0 bases respectively, with 16 bases between them. CDR3 length equals 14 residues. Germline CDR1 GTSNPN, CDR2 SVGIG (reference sequence). The CDR3, as DNA: TGTGCCCGGGCGTATGGGGGCCTGAACACTGAAGCTTTCTTT. Translating it yields CARAYGGLNTEAFF.

This clonotype was seen at least ten times. This chain uses TRBV6-6 with TRBJ1-6; unclear D gene. This CDR3 is built from 15 residues. Deletions cut 7 bases from V and 7 bases from J, with 17 bases between. The germline V gene encodes CDR1 MNHNY and CDR2 SVGAGI (reference sequence). The chain's CDR3 is CASTLTPTGNSPLHF. CDR3 coding DNA: TGTGCCAGCACCCTTACACCTACTGGCAATTCACCCCTCCACTTT.

Remarks on this clonotype: This may be a read error, as it is one base from a much larger clone. The CDR3 is CSASRQGSTGELFF. DNA of the CDR3: TGCAGTGCTAGCCGACAGGGGAGCACCGGGGAGCTGTTTTTT. The chain links TRBV20-1 to TRBJ2-2, with TRBD1 matching 8 bases. From germline, CDR1 is DFQATT and CDR2 SNEGSKA (reference sequence). CDR3 length: 14 residues. Unmatched junction bases numbered 4, after V lost 3 bases and J lost 4 bases.

This clonotype was found many times. The chain recombines TRBV7-2 with TRBJ1-1; 10 bases are shared with TRBD1. Germline trimming cut 5 bases from V and 5 bases from J; bases unmatched to any gene: 11. The CDR3 runs to 16 residues. Germline assignment: CDR1 SGHTA and CDR2 FQGNSA. Here the CDR3 reads CASSLWDRGMGTEAFF. CDR3 sequence (DNA): TGTGCCAGCAGCCTATGGGACAGGGGAATGGGAACTGAAGCTTTCTTT.

V usage is TRBV29-1 and J usage is TRBJ2-2; 9 bases fit TRBD1. CDR1 SQVTM and CDR2 ANQGSEA come from the germline V gene. The CDR3 spans 14 residues. Trimming at V came to 5 bases and at J to 0 bases, leaving 1 base not matched to a gene. As DNA, the CDR3 is TGCAGCGTTCGGGACAGGGCGAACACCGGGGAGCTGTTTTTT. As protein: CSVRDRANTGELFF.

Comments on this clonotype: A junction boundary mismatches the germline segment, possibly from a read error. The chain recombines TRBV10-3 with TRBJ1-5; 12 nucleotides match TRBD1. Germline V CDR1 and CDR2: ENHRY, SYGVKD. CDR3 length equals 16 residues. The CDR3 coding sequence is TGTGCCAGCAGTTATGGGGGACAGGGGGCGAATCAGCCCCAGCATTTT. Translated, it gives CASSYGGQGANQPQHF.

The genes are TRBV7-8 and TRBJ2-5; D possibly uses TRBD1 or TRBD2 (5 bases each). Germline CDR1 is SGHVS and CDR2 is FQNEAQ. V was pared by 3 bases and J by 5 bases, with 16 bases between. CDR3 size: 15 residues. The CDR3 is CASSFNPGSGETQYF. CDR3 bases: TGTGCCAGCAGCTTCAACCCAGGGAGCGGTGAGACCCAGTACTTC.

In this sample, this clonotype turned up many times. This chain joins TRBV10-3 and TRBJ1-4, with TRBD1 identical over 8 bases. The CDR3 has 16 residues. Trimming removed 3 bases from V and 4 bases from J; junction bases left unmatched: 7. CDR1 ENHRY and CDR2 SYGVKD come from the germline V gene. This CDR3 is CAISELRGPVNEKLFF. Written as DNA, the CDR3 is TGTGCCATCAGTGAACTCAGGGGGCCTGTTAATGAAAAACTGTTTTTT.

This clonotype was detected ten times or more. V and J are TRBV19 and TRBJ1-2; 7 bases agree with TRBD1. This CDR3 is 15 amino acids long. After removal of 7 bases from V and 3 bases from J, the junction contained 11 bases not matched to a gene. Germline V lookup: CDR1 LNHDA, CDR2 SQIVND (reference sequence). CDR3 in amino acids: CASTGTAHGDYGYTF. The CDR3 DNA is TGTGCCAGTACAGGGACAGCTCATGGGGACTATGGCTACACCTTC.

V usage is TRBV20-1 and J usage is TRBJ1-4, with D unclear. V lost 3 bases and J lost 3, with 14 bases in between. In germline, CDR1 is DFQATT, CDR2 SNEGSKA (reference sequence). This CDR3 spans 15 amino acids. The CDR3 DNA reads TGCAGTGCTAGCCCCCGACGGGAAGCTAATGAAAAACTGTTTTTT. Translation gives CSASPRREANEKLFF.

This clonotype has more than one count but fewer than ten. The J gene is TRBJ2-7, the V gene TRBV4-1, with D perhaps matching TRBD2 (6 bases). The CDR3 spans 16 residues. Germline V CDR1 and CDR2: MGHRA, YSYEKL. V lost 0 bases, J lost 1 base, and 13 bases lay in between. The CDR3 is CASSQDRGTLSYEQYF. The CDR3 region has the DNA TGCGCCAGCAGCCAAGATCGCGGGACCCTTTCCTACGAGCAGTACTTC.

This clonotype has a count of ten or more. The V and J genes are TRBV24-1 and TRBJ2-7; tentative D call: TRBD2 (5 bases). Germline CDR1 is KGHDR and CDR2 is SFDVKD. This CDR3 has 16 amino acids. V gave up 5 bases and J gave up 4 bases, with 20 bases separating them. The CDR3 DNA follows: TGTGCCACCAGTGGCGGGCCGGGCCCCGCGGATTACGAGCAGTACTTC. It translates to CATSGGPGPADYEQYF.

At least ten counts were recorded for this clonotype. This chain joins TRBV9 and TRBJ1-1, with D unresolved. V lost 0 bases and J 4 bases, leaving 10 bases between the germline ends. Germline-derived CDR1 and CDR2 are SGDLS and YYNGEE. This CDR3 region has 14 residues. The CDR3, as DNA: TGTGCCAGCAGCGTAGGCAAGGTGGGCACTGAAGCTTTCTTT. It encodes CASSVGKVGTEAFF.

The chain joins TRBV10-3 to TRBJ1-2, with no clear D. V dropped 6 bases and J dropped 2 bases, with 7 bases sitting between them. The CDR3 is 12 amino acids. Per germline, CDR1 ENHRY and CDR2 SYGVKD. This CDR3 reads CAISNGNYGYTF. CDR3 in DNA: TGTGCCATCAGCAACGGGAACTATGGCTACACCTTC.

V usage is TRBV4-2 and J usage is TRBJ2-7; the D is unclear. The CDR3 length is 13 residues. V lost 6 bases and J lost 3, with 12 bases in between. Germline CDR1 LGHNA, CDR2 YNFKEQ. The CDR3: CASSPQLGYEQYF. CDR3 coding DNA: TGTGCCAGCAGTCCACAGTTGGGCTACGAGCAGTACTTC.

This clonotype was seen once. No DNA is shown, since the ends of the CDR3 on it are uncertain; the CDR3 is the one TCRdb lists. The chain is built from TRBV29-1 and TRBJ1-3; whether TRBD1, the table's D call, matches the DNA was not checked. Germline assignment: CDR1 SQVTM and CDR2 ANQGSEA. The CDR3 spans 13 residues, counting both ends. The CDR3 protein is CSVRARGGNTIYF.

The sample holds many counts of this clonotype. The chain recombines TRBV7-8 with TRBJ1-3; a weak D match, TRBD1 (6 bases). V shed 1 base and J shed 0 bases, with 7 bases lying between them. CDR1 is SGHVS and CDR2 is FQNEAQ in the germline V gene. This CDR3 has 15 amino acids. This chain's CDR3 is CASSLEGGSGNTIYF. The CDR3 bases are TGTGCCAGCAGCTTAGAGGGGGGCTCTGGAAACACCATATATTTT. Combining the CDR3 with reference TRBV7-8 and TRBJ1-3 gives the whole variable domain GAGVSQSPRYKVAKRGQDVALRCDPISGHVSLFWYQQALGQGPEFLTYFQNEAQLDKSGLPSDRFFAERPEGSVSTLKIQRTQQEDSAVYLCASSLEGGSGNTIYFGEGSWLTVV.

This clonotype was recorded many times. This rearrangement joins TRBV19 to TRBJ1-5; 10 nucleotides match TRBD1. The CDR3 is 16 residues long. Germline trimming cut 5 bases from V and 3 bases from J; bases unmatched to any gene: 7. The germline gives CDR1 LNHDA, CDR2 SQIVND (reference sequence). The CDR3 region is CASSSGTGVYNQPQHF. CDR3 sequence (DNA): TGTGCCAGTAGTTCCGGGACAGGGGTATACAATCAGCCCCAGCATTTT.

This chain joins TRBV7-3 and TRBJ1-1, with D possibly being TRBD1 (5 bases). V was pared by 3 bases and J by 8 bases, with 13 bases between. This CDR3 has 13 amino acids. The germline CDR1 and CDR2 sequences are SGHTA and FQGTGA. The CDR3, as DNA: TGTGCCAGCAGCTTGGAGTGGGGCTTGGAAGCTTTCTTT. Protein: CASSLEWGLEAFF.

The gene calls are TRBV4-3 and TRBJ2-3, with D tentatively TRBD2 (5 bases). The CDR3 extends over 14 amino acids. Per germline, CDR1 LGHNA and CDR2 YSLEER. Deletions cut 1 base from V and 6 bases from J, with 11 bases between. CDR3 nucleotide sequence: TGCGCCAGCAGCCAAGGTCACGAGCGGGATACGCAGTATTTT. Amino acid sequence: CASSQGHERDTQYF.

V is TRBV28 and J is TRBJ2-7; unclear D gene. The germline gives CDR1 MDHEN, CDR2 SYDVKM. The V and J ends lost 6 bases and 2 bases respectively, with 17 bases between them. This CDR3 is built from 15 residues. This chain's CDR3 is CASSPRRLPPYEQYF. The CDR3 bases are TGTGCCAGCAGCCCTCGAAGGTTACCGCCCTACGAGCAGTACTTC.

This clonotype has ten or more counts. The V and J genes are TRBV6-5 and TRBJ1-5; D gene unclear. The germline CDR1 and CDR2 sequences are MNHEY and SVGAGI. The V and J ends lost 5 bases and 5 bases respectively, with 10 bases between them. This CDR3 is built from 13 residues. The CDR3 spells CASSGGSHQPQHF. CDR3 coding DNA: TGTGCCAGCAGTGGCGGGAGCCATCAGCCCCAGCATTTT.